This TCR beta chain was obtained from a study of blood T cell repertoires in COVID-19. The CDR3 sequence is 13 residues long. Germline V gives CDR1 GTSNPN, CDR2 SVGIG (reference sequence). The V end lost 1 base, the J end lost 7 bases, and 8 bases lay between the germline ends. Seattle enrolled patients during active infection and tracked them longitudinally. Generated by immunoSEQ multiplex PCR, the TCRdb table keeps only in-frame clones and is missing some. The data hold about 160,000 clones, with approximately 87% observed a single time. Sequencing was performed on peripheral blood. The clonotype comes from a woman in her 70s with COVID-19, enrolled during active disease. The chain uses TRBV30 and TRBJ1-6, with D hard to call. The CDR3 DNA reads TGTGCCTGGAGTGGAGGCTTCAATTCACCCCTCCACTTT. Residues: CAWSGGFNSPLHF.